The rows below give T cell receptor beta chains drawn from one sample of a study of cytomegalovirus exposure and HLA in healthy donors. Sequenced by immunoSEQ multiplex PCR; TCRdb stores in-frame clones only, minus some. The sample consists of some 220,000 clones, roughly 81% of them appearing once. The sample comprised PBMCs. These receptor sequences come from a girl aged 2-10 years in good health and CMV-seronegative. Both conserved end residues are part of each CDR3. Each record gives: V gene, D gene, clone size, J gene, CDR3 DNA, CDR3 protein. The D gene is left open where the match is weak. Clone size is given for some rows only: seen once, a few or many times, or a class if the clone is expanded.

TRBV6-4	TRBD2	once	TRBJ2-5	TGTGCCAGCAGTGACTCGGTAGCGGGAGGGGGAGAGACCCAGTACTTC	CASSDSVAGGGETQYF
TRBV5-1	NA	NA	TRBJ1-6	TGCGCCAGCAGCTTGCAAGACAGTCTTAATTCACCCCTCCACTTT	CASSLQDSLNSPLHF
TRBV27	TRBD1	NA	TRBJ2-7	TGTGCCAGCAGTTTATCAGCAGGGGGAACCTACGAGCAGTACTTC	CASSLSAGGTYEQYF
TRBV27	NA	once	TRBJ2-7	TGTGCCAGCAGTTTATCCAGGGATGGGGAGCAGTACTTC	CASSLSRDGEQYF
TRBV15	NA	once	TRBJ2-7	TGTGCCACCAGCAGAGATGTGGGGGCGAATGAGGAGCAGTACTTC	CATSRDVGANEEQYF
TRBV27	TRBD1	few	TRBJ1-5	TGTGCCAGCAGTTTATCCGGGACAGGGGGCCAGCCCCAGCATTTT	CASSLSGTGGQPQHF
TRBV11-3	NA	NA	TRBJ2-5	TGTGCCAGCAGCTTGACTAGCCAAGAGACCCAGTACTTC	CASSLTSQETQYF
TRBV7-8	TRBD2	few	TRBJ2-2	TGTGCCAGCAGCCCGGCGGGGGGCTACACCGGGGAGCTGTTTTTT	CASSPAGGYTGELFF
TRBV7-6	TRBD2	NA	TRBJ2-1	TGTGCCAGCAGCTTAGCTAGCGGGACGTACAATGAGCAGTTCTTC	CASSLASGTYNEQFF
TRBV7-9	TRBD2	NA	TRBJ2-7	TGTGCCAGCAGCTTAGTTCTAGCGGGCTCCTACGAGCAGTACTTC	CASSLVLAGSYEQYF
TRBV19	TRBD1	NA	TRBJ1-2	TGTGCCAGTAGTATAGTGGGACAGGGAAATGGCTACACCTTC	CASSIVGQGNGYTF
TRBV7-6	NA	NA	TRBJ1-2	TGTGCCAGCAGCTTTGGGTGTGGCAGGGTTAAAGAGTCCGCCGTAAGGGGCTACACCTTC	CASSFGCGRVKESAVRGYTF
TRBV9	NA	NA	TRBJ2-7	TGTGCCAGCAGCGTAGCTGGAGCGAGCAGATACGAGCAGTACTTC	CASSVAGASRYEQYF
TRBV7-8	NA	once	TRBJ2-6	TGTGCCAGCAGCTCGAGCGGCTCTGGGGCCAACGTCCTGACTTTC	CASSSSGSGANVLTF
TRBV6-1	TRBD1	NA	TRBJ1-1	TGTGCCAGCAGTGGGTTGGACAGGGGGATCACTGAAGCTTTCTTT	CASSGLDRGITEAFF
TRBV5-1	TRBD2	NA	TRBJ2-5	TGCGCCAGCAGTTCCCGGACTAGCGGGGGGGCCCGGGAGACCCAGTACTTC	CASSSRTSGGARETQYF
TRBV5-1	TRBD1	NA	TRBJ2-7	TGCGCCAGCAGCCCCTCCCCACAGGGGGGAGACTACGAGCAGTACTTC	CASSPSPQGGDYEQYF
TRBV6-1	TRBD1	NA	TRBJ1-5	TGTGCCAGCAGTGAATGGGGACAGGGAGGGGGGCCCCAGCATTTT	CASSEWGQGGGPQHF
TRBV30	TRBD1	NA	TRBJ2-1	TGTGCCTGGAGTCCGGGACAGGGCGATGAGCAGTTCTTC	CAWSPGQGDEQFF
TRBV6-5	NA	few	TRBJ1-1	TGTGCCAGCAGTTACCAGGTAGGGGCCAACACTGAAGCTTTCTTT	CASSYQVGANTEAFF
TRBV10-1	NA	NA	TRBJ1-3	TGCGCCAGCAGTTCTATCGCAGGGGACACCATATATTTT	CASSSIAGDTIYF
TRBV19	TRBD1	NA	TRBJ2-7	TGTGCCAGTAGTAAAACCGGGACAGGGGTCTACGAGCAGTACTTC	CASSKTGTGVYEQYF
TRBV30	TRBD1	NA	TRBJ2-6	TGTGCCTGGGGACAGGGGGTAGGGGCCAACGTCCTGACTTTC	CAWGQGVGANVLTF
TRBV5-1	TRBD2	NA	TRBJ2-5	TGCGCCAGCAGCTTGACTAGCGGGGTAGGGGAGACCCAGTACTTC	CASSLTSGVGETQYF
TRBV19	NA	NA	TRBJ1-5	TGTGCCAGTAGTATAGATAGGACAGCTAATCAGCCCCAGCATTTT	CASSIDRTANQPQHF
TRBV6-5	TRBD1	NA	TRBJ1-2	TGTGCCAGCAGTCGGACAGGGGTGCTCTATGGCTACACCTTC	CASSRTGVLYGYTF
TRBV5-6	NA	NA	TRBJ1-6	TGTGCCAGCAGCTTGGGACGGGTCTATAATTCACCCCTCCACTTT	CASSLGRVYNSPLHF
TRBV27	NA	NA	TRBJ2-1	TGTGCCAGCTCGACTAGTATCTCCTACAATGAGCAGTTCTTC	CASSTSISYNEQFF
TRBV7-3	TRBD2	NA	TRBJ2-3	TGTGCCAGCAGTAAAGCGGGGGGGTTGGATACGCAGTATTTT	CASSKAGGLDTQYF
TRBV4-1	TRBD1	NA	TRBJ2-2	TGCGCCAGCAGCCAAAGACAGGGGAAAATCGGGGAGCTGTTTTTT	CASSQRQGKIGELFF
TRBV14	TRBD2	NA	TRBJ2-7	TGTGCCAGCAGCCAAGCCGGGACTAGCGGCTACGAGCAGTACTTC	CASSQAGTSGYEQYF